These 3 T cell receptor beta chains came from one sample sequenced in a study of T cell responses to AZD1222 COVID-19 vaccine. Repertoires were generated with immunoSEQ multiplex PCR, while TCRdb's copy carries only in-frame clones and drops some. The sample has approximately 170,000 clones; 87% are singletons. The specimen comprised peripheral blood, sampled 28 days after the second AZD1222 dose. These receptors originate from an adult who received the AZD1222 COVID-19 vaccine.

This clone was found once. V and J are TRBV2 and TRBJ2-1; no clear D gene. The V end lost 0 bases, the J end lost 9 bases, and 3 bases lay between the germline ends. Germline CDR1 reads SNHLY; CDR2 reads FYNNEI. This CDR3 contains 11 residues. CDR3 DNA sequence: TGTGCCAGCAGTGAAGCGGGTGAGCAGTTCTTC. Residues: CASSEAGEQFF.

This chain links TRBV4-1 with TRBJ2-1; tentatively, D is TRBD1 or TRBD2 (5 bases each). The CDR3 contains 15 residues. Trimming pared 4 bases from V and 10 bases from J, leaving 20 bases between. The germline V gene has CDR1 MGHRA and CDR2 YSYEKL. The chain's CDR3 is CASSPSQSVGREQFF. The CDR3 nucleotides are TGCGCCAGCAGCCCTTCCCAGTCGGTGGGACGCGAGCAGTTCTTC.

The DNA for the CDR3 is TGCAGTGCCGGGCCCCGGAGGGAGCAGTACTTC. Protein sequence: CSAGPRREQYF. J is TRBJ2-7 and V is TRBV20-1; tentatively, D is TRBD2 (5 bases). Germline values: CDR1 DFQATT, CDR2 SNEGSKA (reference sequence). The CDR3 is 11 residues long. V lost 6 bases to trimming and J lost 7 bases, with 13 bases between them.